These T cell receptor beta chains were read from a single sample in a study of post-analysis software for immune sequencing data. MiXCR, run by TCRdb on the PCR reads, gives a single entry per CDR3 protein. The repertoire consists of roughly 150,000 distinct CDR3 sequences, with about 37% occurring once and the leading ten covering 28%. This specimen consisted of blood, obtained after autologous hematopoietic stem cell transplantation. All receptors come from a girl aged 5-17 years with multiple sclerosis. Both conserved end residues are part of each CDR3. The D gene is left open where the match is weak. The listing skips clone size in some rows; elsewhere it reads once, few, many or a size class.

>NA|TRBV2|TRBJ2-1|NA
TGTGCCAGCAGTGAAGATGAGGCGGGGGCCCTATACAATGAGCAGTTCTTC
CASSEDEAGALYNEQFF
>TRBD1|TRBV10-3|TRBJ2-1|many
TGTGCCATCAGTGGACAGGGCAATGAGCAGTTCTTC
CAISGQGNEQFF
>NA|TRBV12-3/TRBV12-4|TRBJ2-1|NA
TGTGCCAGCATCAGATCGGGCGAGCAGTTCTTC
CASIRSGEQFF
>TRBD2|TRBV27|TRBJ2-4|few
TGTGCCAGCAGTTTAAGTAGCGGGAGAAACATTCAGTACTTC
CASSLSSGRNIQYF
>NA|TRBV12-3/TRBV12-4|TRBJ2-5|NA
TGTGCCAGCAGTTTGAGGCTAGACGTTGAGCAGTACTTC
CASSLRLDVEQYF
>NA|TRBV15|TRBJ2-1|NA
TGTGCCACCAGCAGAGATCTAGTCAATGAGCAGTTCTTC
CATSRDLVNEQFF
>NA|TRBV5-1|TRBJ1-2|few
TGCGCCAGCAGCTTCGGGGGACCCTATGGCTACACCTTC
CASSFGGPYGYTF
>NA|TRBV5-1|TRBJ1-1|few
TGCGCCAGCAGCTCGCCCCAGGGGAACACTGAAGCTTTCTTT
CASSSPQGNTEAFF
>NA|TRBV25-1|TRBJ2-7|many
TGTGCCAGCAGTGAATCCTACGAGCAGTACTTC
CASSESYEQYF
>NA|TRBV20-1|TRBJ2-1|few
TGCAGTGCTAGGGACCGGGGCTACTCCCTGCAGTTCTTC
CSARDRGYSLQFF
>NA|TRBV29-1|TRBJ2-7|few
TGCAGCGTTGAAACGGCCGGAGACTACGAGCAGTACTTC
CSVETAGDYEQYF
>NA|TRBV7-2|TRBJ2-2|NA
TGTGCCAGCAGCTTATCAGGGGGGGACACCGGGGAGCTGTTTTTT
CASSLSGGDTGELFF
>NA|TRBV20-1|TRBJ2-5|NA
TGCAGTGCTAGAGATTTCGGCAGACACTCCCAAGAGACCCAGTACTTC
CSARDFGRHSQETQYF
>NA|TRBV27|TRBJ2-3|NA
TGTGCCAGCAGTTTGTGGGGAGATACGCAGTATTTT
CASSLWGDTQYF
>TRBD1|TRBV18|TRBJ1-1|NA
TGTGCCAGCTCACCCCGGGACAGAACAGTTGAAGCTTTCTTT
CASSPRDRTVEAFF
>TRBD2|TRBV5-1|TRBJ2-3|few
TGCGCCAGCAGCTCCAATAGCGGGAGGTCAGATACGCAGTATTTT
CASSSNSGRSDTQYF
>TRBD1|TRBV14|TRBJ1-2|NA
TGTGCCAGCAGCCAAAAACAGGGGGCGACCAACTATGGCTACACCTTC
CASSQKQGATNYGYTF
>NA|TRBV12-3/TRBV12-4|TRBJ1-2|NA
TGTGCCAGCAGTTCGTTAGGCCGTAACTATGGCTACACCTTC
CASSSLGRNYGYTF
>NA|TRBV9|TRBJ1-2|NA
TGTGCCAGCAGCATCCACCAAGGCGGCCTCGACTATGGCTACACCTTC
CASSIHQGGLDYGYTF
>NA|TRBV27|TRBJ2-5|few
TGTGCCAGCAGTCCCTCCGGGGTCCAGGAGACCCAGTACTTC
CASSPSGVQETQYF
>TRBD2|TRBV6-1|TRBJ2-3|NA
TGTGCCAGCAGTGTCTCTAGCGGGAGCCCCACAGATACGCAGTATTTT
CASSVSSGSPTDTQYF
>TRBD2|TRBV7-9|TRBJ2-5|NA
TGTGCCAGCAGCGATGCCGGGGCGGGAGGAGTTGAGACCCAGTACTTC
CASSDAGAGGVETQYF
>NA|TRBV6-1|TRBJ2-1|few
TGTGCCAGCAGCCGACTGGCTAGTTCCAACACCTACAATGAGCAGTTCTTC
CASSRLASSNTYNEQFF
>NA|TRBV2|TRBJ2-5|NA
TGTGCCAGCGGTGAACAGATGGAGACCCAGTACTTC
CASGEQMETQYF